These 27 T cell receptor beta chains originate from one sample sequenced in a study of T-cell memory formation after mild COVID-19. TCRdb used MiXCR to reprocess the 5' RACE reads, holding one entry per CDR3 protein. This sample has approximately 290,000 distinct CDR3 sequences, with approximately 15% found just once. The sequencing input was PBMCs or a T cell subset sorted from them (not recorded which). The origin of the receptors is a man between 18 and 35 years old who had mild COVID-19 (a few samples of this study predate the infection). Cell type and time point are not known.

V gene TRBV10-3 combines with J gene TRBJ1-6; no reliable D call. CDR1 is ENHRY, CDR2 SYGVKD, per germline. V lost 0 bases and J lost 7, with 10 bases in between. The CDR3 runs to 15 residues. CDR3 residues: CAISESGPPNSPLHF. In DNA form, the CDR3 reads TGTGCCATCAGTGAGTCCGGGCCTCCGAATTCACCCCTCCACTTT.

V usage is TRBV20-1 and J usage is TRBJ1-1; a weak D match, TRBD1 (6 bases). CDR3 length: 14 residues. CDR1 is DFQATT and CDR2 is SNEGSKA in the germline V gene (reference sequence). V dropped 2 bases and J dropped 4 bases, with 14 bases sitting between them. The CDR3 reads CSARMGHLLTEAFF. CDR3 DNA sequence: TGCAGTGCTAGAATGGGACACCTCCTCACTGAAGCTTTCTTT.

The chain links TRBV5-1 to TRBJ1-4; 7 nucleotides align to TRBD1. Per germline, CDR1 SGHRS and CDR2 YFSETQ. The V segment lost 4 bases and the J segment 6 bases; nucleotides outside the gene matches: 9. The CDR3 runs to 15 residues. The CDR3 coding sequence is TGCGCCAGCAGCCCCAGTCAGGGGGGCTATGAAAAACTGTTTTTT. Amino acids: CASSPSQGGYEKLFF.

The chain combines TRBV7-9 with TRBJ2-1; 7 nucleotides line up with TRBD1. V trimming: 0 bases; J trimming: 8 bases; junction bases outside the gene matches: 10. In germline, CDR1 is SEHNR, CDR2 FQNEAQ (reference sequence). The CDR3 extends over 16 amino acids. The CDR3 sequence is CASSLALTGLSDEQFF. The CDR3 region has the DNA TGTGCCAGCAGCTTAGCGTTGACAGGGCTTTCGGATGAGCAGTTCTTC.

This clonotype was seen a handful of times. V usage is TRBV7-2 and J usage is TRBJ2-7; TRBD1 matches at 8 bases. The CDR3 totals 13 residues. Germline CDR1 SGHTA, CDR2 FQGNSA. Trimming cost V 1 base and J 6 bases; bases outside gene matches: 2. The CDR3 nucleotides read TGTGCCAGCAGCTTAGTGACAGGGGTCGAGCAGTACGTC. Encoded protein: CASSLVTGVEQYV.

The CDR3 nucleotides are TGCAGCGTTGAGCAGACCTACGAGCAGTACTTC. Its translation is CSVEQTYEQYF. The chain recombines TRBV29-1 with TRBJ2-7; D uncertain. This CDR3 has 11 residues. Germline CDR1 reads SQVTM; CDR2 reads ANQGSEA. Between the trimmed V and J ends, which lost 3 bases and 2 bases, there was a span of 5 bases.

This clonotype came up many times. V gene TRBV11-2 combines with J gene TRBJ2-2, with TRBD2 as a possible D gene (7 bases). In germline, CDR1 is SGHAT, CDR2 FQNNGV. Trimming took 2 bases from V and 5 from J, leaving 12 bases between them. The CDR3 runs 15 residues. The CDR3 coding sequence is TGTGCCAGCAGCTTATTAGGGGGAGGGACCGGGGAGCTGTTTTTT. As protein: CASSLLGGGTGELFF.

In this sample, this clonotype turned up a few times. The V call is TRBV4-2, the J call TRBJ2-1, with 7 bases aligning to TRBD1. Germline V CDR1 and CDR2: LGHNA, YNFKEQ. This CDR3 has 16 residues. Trimming removed 1 base from V and 5 bases from J; junction bases left unmatched: 8. This CDR3 is CASSQVTGDLNNEQFF. DNA of the CDR3: TGTGCCAGCAGCCAAGTAACAGGGGATCTAAACAATGAGCAGTTCTTC.

This clonotype has ten or more counts. V is TRBV5-1 and J is TRBJ1-2; 7 nucleotides agree with TRBD1. Trimming cost V 1 base and J 4 bases; bases outside gene matches: 4. The CDR3 covers 14 residues. Germline values: CDR1 SGHRS, CDR2 YFSETQ. The chain's CDR3 is CASSLSQGGYGYTF. CDR3 nucleotide sequence: TGCGCCAGCAGCTTGTCTCAGGGGGGCTATGGCTACACCTTC.

This clonotype was recorded at least ten times. V gene TRBV20-1 combines with J gene TRBJ2-7; 9 positions match TRBD1. The ends lost 5 bases at V and 4 bases at J; junction bases unmatched: 3. CDR3 size: 12 residues. The germline gives CDR1 DFQATT, CDR2 SNEGSKA (reference sequence). DNA for the CDR3: TGCAGTGCTCGGGACAGGGAGTACGAGCAGTACTTC. This translates into CSARDREYEQYF.

The chain employs TRBV5-1 and TRBJ2-2, with 10 bases lining up with TRBD1. The V gene's germline CDR1 is SGHRS and CDR2 YFSETQ. V dropped 0 bases and J dropped 4; count of bases not matched to a gene: 3. This CDR3 is 16 amino acids long. CDR3 sequence reads: CASSLGQGAATGELFF. The CDR3 nucleotides read TGCGCCAGCAGCTTGGGACAGGGGGCGGCCACCGGGGAGCTGTTTTTT.

V is TRBV28 and J is TRBJ2-7, with D possibly being TRBD1 or TRBD2 (5 bases each). Germline V gene lookup returns CDR1 MDHEN and CDR2 SYDVKM. The CDR3 totals 12 residues. Between the trimmed V and J ends, which lost 10 bases and 0 bases, there was a span of 10 bases. The CDR3 region is CATEGSSYEQYV. CDR3 DNA sequence: TGTGCCACCGAGGGGAGCTCCTACGAGCAGTACGTC.

Only a few counts were recorded for this clonotype. The CDR3: CSVRGRLYNEQFF. The CDR3, as DNA: TGCAGCGTTCGGGGGCGTCTCTACAATGAGCAGTTCTTC. This chain joins TRBV29-1 and TRBJ2-1; D tentatively reads TRBD1 or TRBD2 (6 bases each). In germline, CDR1 is SQVTM, CDR2 ANQGSEA. The CDR3 is 13 amino acids. Trimming took off 5 bases at V and 3 bases at J, with 11 bases between the two ends.

This clonotype came up many times. The rearrangement links TRBV29-1 to TRBJ2-3; 8 nucleotides align to TRBD1. V was pared by 7 bases and J by 1 base, with 7 bases of the junction left unmatched. The CDR3 runs 14 residues. CDR1 is SQVTM and CDR2 is ANQGSEA in the germline V gene. DNA of the CDR3: TGCAGCGCCGAGGCGACAGGGGGCACAGATACGCAGTATTTT. This gives the protein CSAEATGGTDTQYF.

The V and J genes are TRBV20-1 and TRBJ1-1, with D unclear. The V end lost 2 bases, the J end lost 6 bases, and 13 bases lay between the germline ends. The CDR3 contains 13 residues. Germline lookup yields CDR1 DFQATT and CDR2 SNEGSKA (reference sequence). The DNA for the CDR3 is TGCAGTGCTAGACTGGTGGCTTACCCTGAAGCTTTCTTT. Protein product: CSARLVAYPEAFF.

V usage is TRBV7-8 and J usage is TRBJ2-3, with 7 bases matching TRBD2. The CDR3 sequence is 15 residues long. After removal of 5 bases from V and 3 bases from J, the junction contained 8 bases not matched to a gene. Germline CDR1 reads SGHVS; CDR2 reads FQNEAQ. The chain's CDR3 is CASSPRNSGTDTQYF. The CDR3 nucleotides are TGTGCCAGCAGCCCCAGAAATAGCGGGACAGATACGCAGTATTTT.

This clonotype was seen repeatedly, ten times or more. The chain joins TRBV24-1 to TRBJ2-3; TRBD2 aligns across 8 bases. This CDR3 has 14 amino acids. V gave up 4 bases and J gave up 4 bases; unmatched junction bases: 3. In germline, CDR1 is KGHDR, CDR2 SFDVKD. As DNA, the CDR3 is TGTGCCACCAGTGACGGGGGGGGGCCAGATACGCAGTATTTT. Translated: CATSDGGGPDTQYF.

This clonotype was seen only a few times. The rearrangement uses TRBV27 and TRBJ1-2; D is uncertain. The V and J ends lost 0 bases and 8 bases respectively, with 10 bases between them. The CDR3 length is 13 residues. In germline, CDR1 is MNHEY, CDR2 SMNVEV (reference sequence). The CDR3 reads CASSLSRLGGYTF. In DNA form, the CDR3 reads TGTGCCAGCAGTTTATCTAGGTTGGGCGGCTACACCTTC.

This rearrangement joins TRBV7-2 to TRBJ2-3; 11 nucleotides agree with TRBD2. Trimming cost V 8 bases and J 2 bases; bases outside gene matches: 12. Germline V lookup: CDR1 SGHTA, CDR2 FQGNSA. This CDR3 is built from 17 residues. The CDR3 loop reads CASHQTRLAGNTDTQYF. CDR3 coding DNA: TGTGCCAGCCACCAGACCAGACTAGCGGGGAACACAGATACGCAGTATTTT. Full variable domain (rest looked up from reference TRBV7-2 and TRBJ2-3): GAGVSQSPSNKVTEKGKDVELRCDPISGHTALYWYRQSLGQGLEFLIYFQGNSAPDKSGLPSDRFSAERTGGSVSTLTIQRTQQEDSAVYLCASHQTRLAGNTDTQYFGPGTRLTVL.

The rearrangement links TRBV4-3 to TRBJ2-3; 7 bases map to TRBD1. Looked up from germline, CDR1 is LGHNA and CDR2 is YSLEER. CDR3 length: 16 amino acids. Trimming took 2 bases from V and 4 from J; bases not matched to a gene: 9. DNA for the CDR3: TGCGCCAGCAGCCAAAATGACAGGGCCCCCGCAGATACGCAGTATTTT. Translated, it gives CASSQNDRAPADTQYF.

The chain carries TRBV6-6 and TRBJ1-5, with D unresolved. The CDR3 contains 12 residues. V was clipped by 4 bases and J by 3 bases, with 4 bases between them. Germline V gene sequence: CDR1 MNHNY, CDR2 SVGAGI (reference sequence). The CDR3 protein is CASSSPNQPQHF. As DNA, the CDR3 is TGTGCCAGCAGTTCGCCCAATCAGCCCCAGCATTTT.

This clonotype was seen repeatedly, ten times or more. The rearrangement uses TRBV19 and TRBJ2-2, with D possibly TRBD2 on 5 matching bases. Germline CDR1 is LNHDA and CDR2 is SQIVND (reference sequence). V was shortened by 8 bases and J by 2 bases, with 9 bases between the two germline ends. The CDR3 covers 13 residues. The CDR3 DNA reads as TGTGCCAGTGCTAGCCCCAACACCGGGGAGCTGTTTTTT. Translation: CASASPNTGELFF.

The table lists this clonotype with a few counts. The CDR3: CSARARGGELFF. CDR3 sequence (DNA): TGCAGTGCTAGAGCGCGAGGCGGGGAGCTGTTTTTT. The chain has TRBV20-1 and TRBJ2-2; D not certain. With 1 base removed from V and 7 bases from J, the gap between germline ends came to 7 bases. CDR1 and CDR2 (germline): DFQATT, SNEGSKA (reference sequence). This CDR3 comprises 12 residues.

This clonotype has only a few counts. The rearrangement joins TRBV19 to TRBJ1-5, with D perhaps TRBD1 (6 bases). This CDR3 has 12 amino acids. Germline loops: CDR1 LNHDA, CDR2 SQIVND (reference sequence). With 10 bases removed from V and 4 bases from J, the gap between germline ends came to 11 bases. The CDR3 coding sequence is TGTGCCACTCGACAGGAAAATCAGCCCCAGCATTTT. Protein: CATRQENQPQHF.

This clonotype was found once. J is TRBJ2-3 and V is TRBV13; 8 bases are shared with TRBD2. The germline gives CDR1 PRHDT, CDR2 FYEKMQ (reference sequence). The junction had 11 bases not matched to a gene; V was cut back by 5 bases and J by 4 bases. This CDR3 spans 16 amino acids. CDR3 in amino acids: CASSNHRGGGADTQYF. The DNA for the CDR3 is TGTGCCAGCAGCAATCACCGGGGGGGCGGCGCAGATACGCAGTATTTT.

This clonotype has ten or more counts. The CDR3 loop reads CAISESTRHPWIEKLFF. DNA of the CDR3: TGTGCCATCAGTGAGTCGACGCGGCACCCGTGGATTGAAAAACTGTTTTTT. The V gene is TRBV10-3, the J gene TRBJ1-4, with unresolved D. Germline values: CDR1 ENHRY, CDR2 SYGVKD. There are 17 residues in the CDR3. The V and J ends lost 0 bases and 7 bases respectively, with 18 bases between them.

The rearrangement joins TRBV5-8 to TRBJ2-2; 11 bases agree with TRBD2. This CDR3 spans 16 amino acids. V gave up 3 bases and J gave up 2 bases; unmatched junction bases: 3. CDR1 is SGHTS, CDR2 YDEGEE, per germline. CDR3 region: CASSSLAGGNTGELFF. The CDR3 DNA follows: TGTGCCAGCAGCTCCCTAGCGGGGGGTAACACCGGGGAGCTGTTTTTT. Full variable domain (rest looked up from reference TRBV5-8 and TRBJ2-2): EAGVTQSPTHLIKTRGQQATLRCSPISGHTSVYWYQQALGLGLQFLLWYDEGEERNRGNFPPRFSGRQFPNYSSELNVNALELEDSALYLCASSSLAGGNTGELFFGEGSRLTVL.